The clone carrying this T cell receptor (beta chain) was counted only a few times. The data originate from a study of patients and donors after allogeneic stem cell transplantation. Unmatched junction bases numbered 20, after V lost 0 bases and J lost 6 bases. Per germline, CDR1 SGHDN and CDR2 FVKESK. This CDR3 is 20 amino acids long. In TCRdb, the RT-PCR reads were re-called with MiXCR into one record per CDR3 protein. Of about 960,000 distinct CDR3 sequences listed, more than 15% were seen once; the top ten hold under 6.5%. Specimen: blood, either unsorted or a sorted T cell fraction (not recorded which). The TCR sequence derives from a human donor who was either an allogeneic HSCT recipient or a stem cell or donor lymphocyte infusion donor (not recorded which). It is not recorded whose cells these are; they may come from a transplant donor. The chain carries TRBV14 and TRBJ2-1, with 7 nucleotides matching TRBD2. The CDR3 here is CASSQDTPFMWGRVRNEQFF. In DNA form, the CDR3 reads TGTGCCAGCAGCCAAGATACCCCCTTTATGTGGGGGAGGGTGCGCAATGAGCAGTTCTTC.